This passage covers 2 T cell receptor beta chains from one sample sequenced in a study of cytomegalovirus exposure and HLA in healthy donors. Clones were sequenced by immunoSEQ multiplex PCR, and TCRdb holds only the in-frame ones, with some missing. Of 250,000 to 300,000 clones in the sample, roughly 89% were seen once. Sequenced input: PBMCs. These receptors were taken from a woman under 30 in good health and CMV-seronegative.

The CDR3 DNA reads as TGTGCCAGCACCGAGGGTAGCGGGAACACCGGGGAGCTGTTTTTT. It is translated as CASTEGSGNTGELFF. The V call is TRBV9, the J call TRBJ2-2, with D perhaps TRBD2 (6 bases). Trimming cost V 6 bases and J 1 base, with 13 bases left between them. Looked up from germline, CDR1 is SGDLS and CDR2 is YYNGEE. The CDR3 spans 15 residues.

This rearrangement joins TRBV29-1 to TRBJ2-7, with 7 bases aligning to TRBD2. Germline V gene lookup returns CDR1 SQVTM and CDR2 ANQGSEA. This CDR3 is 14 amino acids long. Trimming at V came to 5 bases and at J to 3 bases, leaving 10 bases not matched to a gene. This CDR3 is CSVSMGPGGYEQYV. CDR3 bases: TGCAGCGTTAGCATGGGACCGGGGGGCTACGAGCAGTACGTC.